This TCR beta chain was sequenced in a study of blood T cell repertoires in COVID-19. V shed 1 base and J 6 bases; nucleotides not matched to a gene: 3. Germline V gives CDR1 LNHDA, CDR2 SQIVND (reference sequence). The CDR3 consists of 14 residues. The data were produced by immunoSEQ multiplex PCR, yet TCRdb's version contains in-frame clones alone and is incomplete. This sample carries 65,000 to 85,000 clones, more than 65% of them seen once, and the ten largest clones take roughly 5.9%. V is TRBV19 and J is TRBJ2-4; 7 bases fit TRBD1. The sequencing sample was made of peripheral blood. This clonotype originated in a woman over 75 with active or convalescent COVID-19. The CDR3 loop is CASSIGPGGNIQYF. The CDR3 DNA sequence: TGTGCCAGTAGTATAGGTCCAGGGGGAAACATTCAGTACTTC.